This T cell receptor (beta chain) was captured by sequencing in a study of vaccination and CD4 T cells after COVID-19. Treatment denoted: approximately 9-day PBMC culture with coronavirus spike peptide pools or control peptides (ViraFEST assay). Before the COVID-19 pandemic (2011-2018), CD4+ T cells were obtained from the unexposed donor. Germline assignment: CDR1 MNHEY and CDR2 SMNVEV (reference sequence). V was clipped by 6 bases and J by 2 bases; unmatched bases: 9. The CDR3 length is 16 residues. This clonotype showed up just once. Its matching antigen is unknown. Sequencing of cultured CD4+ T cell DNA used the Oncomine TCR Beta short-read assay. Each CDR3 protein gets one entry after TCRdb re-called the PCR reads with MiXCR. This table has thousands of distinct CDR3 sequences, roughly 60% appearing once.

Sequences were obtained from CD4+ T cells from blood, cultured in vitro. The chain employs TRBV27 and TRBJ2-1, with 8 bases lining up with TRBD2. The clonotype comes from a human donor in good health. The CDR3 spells CASRGLAGTPYNEQFF. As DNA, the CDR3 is TGTGCCAGCAGGGGATTAGCGGGAACCCCCTACAATGAGCAGTTCTTC.